Below, one T cell receptor (beta chain) is given with its context. This sample is part of a study of blood T cell repertoires in COVID-19. The overall study: Samples came from the United States, Italy and Spain, spanning acute and convalescent COVID-19.

Per the original data handling: Nucleated cell counts were estimated from reference gene primer amplification. TCRdb's table, derived via immunoSEQ multiplex PCR, lists solely in-frame clones and lacks some. V, J and clone size are those of that table, while D and trimming were read from the DNA. The sample has about 240,000 clones, 75% to 90% seen once; the top ten hold 3.5% to 5%. Trimming cost V 3 bases and J 7 bases, with 12 bases left between them. The germline CDR1 and CDR2 sequences are SGHTA and FQGNSA. This CDR3 has 13 amino acids. This TCR derives from a woman between 25 and 40 years old who had recovered from COVID-19. The V gene is TRBV7-2, the J gene TRBJ1-1, with a weak D call TRBD1 (5 bases). Sequencing input: PBMCs or T cells enriched from blood (not recorded which). The CDR3 spells CASSFSETDEAFF. The CDR3 DNA sequence: TGTGCCAGCAGCTTTTCGGAGACAGATGAAGCTTTCTTT.